This entry is about one T cell receptor (beta chain). What it binds is not known. The entry originates in a study of cytomegalovirus exposure and HLA in healthy donors. About the research overall: Early release data held tens of millions of unique TCRs from HLA-typed donors.

Study-level findings and limits: TCR beta chains numbering more than 150 were designated cytomegalovirus-associated.

The CDR3 length is 15 residues. Per germline, CDR1 KGHSH and CDR2 LQKENI. Trimming took 2 bases from V and 9 from J, leaving 14 bases between them. Both 60 Vbeta primers and 13 Jbeta primers went into the PCR. The data were produced by immunoSEQ multiplex PCR, yet TCRdb's version contains in-frame clones alone and is incomplete. Of more than 95,000 clones in the sample, 65% to 80% were seen once. The sequencing input was PBMCs. V usage is TRBV18 and J usage is TRBJ1-6; tentative D call: TRBD1 (6 bases). The sequence was obtained from a female donor in good health and CMV-seropositive. Here the CDR3 DNA reads TGTGCCAGCTCACCAACAGCCAGGGGAGTTTCACCCCTCCACTTT. Translating gives CASSPTARGVSPLHF. The variable domain in full, with the rest retrieved from reference TRBV18 and TRBJ1-6, is NAGVMQNPRHLVRRRGQEARLRCSPMKGHSHVYWYRQLPEEGLKFMVYLQKENIIDESGMPKERFSAEFPKEGPSILRIQQVVRGDSAAYFCASSPTARGVSPLHFGNGTRLTVT.